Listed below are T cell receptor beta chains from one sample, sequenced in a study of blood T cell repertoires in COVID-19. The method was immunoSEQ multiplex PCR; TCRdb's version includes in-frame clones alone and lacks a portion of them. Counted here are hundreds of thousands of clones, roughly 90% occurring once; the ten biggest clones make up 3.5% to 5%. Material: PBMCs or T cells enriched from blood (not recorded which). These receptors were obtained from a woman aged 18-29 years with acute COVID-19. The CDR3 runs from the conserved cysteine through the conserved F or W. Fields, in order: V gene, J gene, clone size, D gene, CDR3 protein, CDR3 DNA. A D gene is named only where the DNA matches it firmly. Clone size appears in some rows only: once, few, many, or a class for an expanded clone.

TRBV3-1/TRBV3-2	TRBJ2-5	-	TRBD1	CASSQGTGWYQETQYF	TGTGCCAGCAGCCAAGGGACAGGGTGGTACCAAGAGACCCAGTACTTC
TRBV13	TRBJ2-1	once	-	CASSRPTRGNEQFF	TGTGCCAGCAGCCGCCCGACTAGAGGCAATGAGCAGTTCTTC
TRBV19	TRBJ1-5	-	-	CASSLPGSNQPQHF	TGTGCCAGTAGTTTACCCGGGAGCAATCAGCCCCAGCATTTT
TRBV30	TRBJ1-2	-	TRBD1	CAWRHGYRGLVANYGYTF	TGTGCCTGGAGACACGGGTACAGGGGGTTGGTAGCTAACTATGGCTACACCTTC
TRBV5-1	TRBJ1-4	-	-	CASSSNGEVLATNEKLFF	TGCGCCAGCAGCTCCAATGGGGAGGTTCTTGCCACTAATGAAAAACTGTTTTTT
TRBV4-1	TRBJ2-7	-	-	CASSQDGSEQYF	TGCGCCAGCAGCCAAGATGGGAGCGAGCAGTACTTC
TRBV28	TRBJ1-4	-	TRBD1	CASSGTGTEKLFF	TGTGCCAGCAGCGGGACAGGGACGGAAAAACTGTTTTTT
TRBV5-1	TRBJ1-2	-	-	CASSSLDGSWGYTF	TGCGCCAGCAGCTCCCTCGACGGGTCGTGGGGCTACACCTTC
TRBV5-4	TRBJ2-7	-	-	CASSLRGNYEQYF	TGTGCCAGCAGCTTGAGGGGGAACTACGAGCAGTACTTC
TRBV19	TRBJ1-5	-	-	CASSIDGGGTQYSNQPQHF	TGTGCCAGTAGTATAGATGGGGGGGGGACACAGTATAGCAATCAGCCCCAGCATTTT
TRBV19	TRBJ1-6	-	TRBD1	CASSISRDRVSPLHF	TGTGCCAGTAGTATCAGCCGGGACAGGGTTTCACCCCTCCACTTT
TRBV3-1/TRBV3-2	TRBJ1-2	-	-	CASSQDLGRNYGYTF	TGTGCCAGCAGCCAAGATCTGGGCAGAAACTATGGCTACACCTTC
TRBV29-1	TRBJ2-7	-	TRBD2	CSAATSGYEQYF	TGCAGCGCCGCGACTAGCGGCTACGAGCAGTACTTC
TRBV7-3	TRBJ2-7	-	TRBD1	CASSPAGTGGEQYF	TGTGCCAGCTCACCAGCCGGGACAGGGGGCGAGCAGTACTTC
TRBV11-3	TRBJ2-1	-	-	CASSPPKGGNEQFF	TGTGCCAGCAGCCCCCCCAAGGGAGGCAATGAGCAGTTCTTC
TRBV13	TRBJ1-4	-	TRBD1	CASSPPGTANEKLFF	TGTGCCAGCAGTCCTCCGGGGACAGCTAATGAAAAACTGTTTTTT
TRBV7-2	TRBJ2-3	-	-	CASSPGLAGTPRTDTQYF	TGTGCCAGCAGCCCCGGGCTCGCGGGAACCCCTCGCACAGATACGCAGTATTTT
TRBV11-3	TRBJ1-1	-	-	CASSLRGMDRGPINTEAFF	TGTGCCAGCAGCTTAAGGGGGATGGACCGAGGGCCGATTAACACTGAAGCTTTCTTT
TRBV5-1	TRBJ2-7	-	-	CASSVRQDPYEQYF	TGCGCCAGCAGCGTTCGACAGGATCCCTACGAGCAGTACTTC
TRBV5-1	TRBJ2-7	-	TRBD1	CASSLGDRSTEQYF	TGCGCCAGCAGCTTGGGGGACAGGTCTACCGAGCAGTACTTC
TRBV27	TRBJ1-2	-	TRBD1	CASSHGTGGSYGYTF	TGTGCCAGCAGTCACGGGACAGGGGGAAGTTATGGCTACACCTTC
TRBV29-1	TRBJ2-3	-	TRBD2	CSVSGGGLATDTQYF	TGCAGCGTTTCAGGGGGGGGACTAGCGACAGATACGCAGTATTTT
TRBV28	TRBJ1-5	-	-	CASSLKGPGNQPQHF	TGTGCCAGCAGTTTAAAGGGGCCAGGCAATCAGCCCCAGCATTTT
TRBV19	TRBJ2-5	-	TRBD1	CASSKGDSFSQETQYF	TGTGCCAGTAGTAAAGGGGACAGCTTTTCTCAAGAGACCCAGTACTTC
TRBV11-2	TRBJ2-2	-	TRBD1	CASSQGTALIGELFF	TGTGCCAGCAGCCAAGGGACAGCCCTCATCGGGGAGCTGTTTTTT
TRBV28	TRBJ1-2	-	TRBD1	CASRPGGSYGYTF	TGTGCCAGCAGACCAGGGGGCAGCTATGGCTACACCTTC
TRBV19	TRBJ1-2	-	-	CASSSTGGDYGYTF	TGTGCCAGCTCCTCAACGGGAGGGGACTATGGCTACACCTTC
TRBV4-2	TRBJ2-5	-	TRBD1	CASSQDLRTGVRETQYF	TGTGCCAGCAGCCAAGATCTCAGGACAGGGGTCCGGGAGACCCAGTACTTC
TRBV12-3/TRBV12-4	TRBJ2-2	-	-	CASTRGNTGELFF	TGTGCCAGCACCCGGGGGAACACCGGGGAGCTGTTTTTT